The text below deals with one T cell receptor (beta chain). Its antigen remains unidentified. There are no base qualities to consult, and no much larger clone falls within one base. The data belong to a study of T cell responses to AZD1222 COVID-19 vaccine (dated by TCRdb to the early 2020s). General notes on the study: TCR sequencing covered over 230 trial participants: roughly 200 given two doses of AZD1222 and around 25 given two doses of MenACWY control vaccine. Trial participants were enrolled by age into 18-55, 56-69 and 70-plus year subgroups, with roughly 160, 29 and 62 TCR-sequenced participants respectively. Overall study outcomes, separate from this receptor: Reportedly, close to half of the unique spike-specific TCRs recognized epitopes lying outside the regions that are mutated in the B.1.351 and B.1.1.7 variants. A significant rise in spike-specific TCR breadth and depth was observed after two AZD1222 doses relative to day 0 and relative to MenACWY recipients. The vaccine-associated CD4 TCRs covered the entire spike protein, and the dominant responses fell in regions 160-218 and 743-854. In the small 56-69-year group, the increase in depth fell short of significance, most likely because of low power. Because no day 14 peak-response samples were available, repertoires were characterized only after the peak T cell response. Participants were mostly white British, with more females than males. The authors suggested clonal diversity may have been underestimated. Conclusions about previously exposed vaccinees are limited, since just five or six AZD1222 recipients were seropositive for SARS-CoV-2 at baseline.

The time point label, read with the paper, signifies: baseline before first vaccination. The intended sense of this specimen's treatment or condition label: meningococcal conjugate vaccine given as trial control. Samples from vaccinated people were obtained from the UK trials COV001 and COV002, which included a single-blind randomized controlled phase 2/3 trial of AZD1222 (ChAdOx1 nCoV-19) in healthy adults. For TCRbeta chain sequencing, PBMC samples from trial participants were taken at day 0 and at day 28 after the second dose. Germline trimming: 5 bases from V, 1 base from J; junction bases outside gene matches: 7. The CDR3 covers 15 residues, taking in both the cysteine and the phenylalanine. Only CDR3 DNA remains: 45 bases, in frame from the first base. CDR1 and CDR2 (MNHEY, SVGAGI) derive from the germline V gene. The CDR3 regions of human TCRbeta chains were analyzed by immunosequencing. For the original study's pipeline: Repertoire TCRs were matched against a reference library of SARS-CoV-2-specific TCRs generated with the MIRA antigen-specificity platform. Breadth was defined as the fraction of unique TCRs that were SARS-CoV-2-associated. Depth was defined as the fraction of total T cells that were SARS-CoV-2-associated. Using the MIRA data, every spike-specific TCR was mapped to the spike region that the TCR reacted to and assigned to either a CD4 or a CD8 class. Log10-transformed breadth and depth values were compared by one-way ANOVA with Sidak's multiple comparisons tests. TCRdb's version of the immuneACCESS table is confined to in-frame rearrangements and falls short of the full clone set. An unresolved V gene accounts for under half of the shortfall where checked; the remainder is of unknown origin. Clonal size and the V and J genes are those of that table, whereas D and trimming came from the DNA. This sample lists 130,000 or so clones; more than 85% were detected once. The top ten clonotypes cover 0.75% to 1% of the sample.

This clonotype was obtained from an adult in good health. Sequenced here: peripheral blood, sampled on day 0 of MenACWY control vaccination. The chain joins TRBV6-5 to TRBJ2-5; TRBD2 lines up with 7 middle nucleotides. The sequenced DNA is TGTGCCAGCAGTACCCCAAGGGAGGGCCAAGAGACCCAGTACTTC. Its coded protein is CASSTPREGQETQYF.